These 26 T cell receptor beta chains originate from one sample sequenced in a study of post-analysis software for immune sequencing data. Study findings and constraints: Four to six TRBV segments were significantly more frequent in patients than in controls. TRBV5-6, TRBV5-1 and TRBV20-1 were among these segments.

The TCR beta cDNA libraries contained unique molecular identifiers. TCRdb re-called the PCR reads with MiXCR, one entry per CDR3 protein. The sample lists fewer than 900,000 distinct CDR3 sequences; just over 45% were seen once. No cognate antigen is known for these TCRs. What was sequenced was blood. The source of these receptors is a girl aged 5-17 years with multiple sclerosis.

This clonotype occurred once. The DNA of the CDR3 is TGTGCCAGCAGTTACCGGGGACTAGCGGGAGGGCCTTTTAATGAGCAGTTCTTC. This sequence encodes CASSYRGLAGGPFNEQFF. The chain links TRBV6-5 to TRBJ2-1; 16 positions match TRBD2. The CDR3 has 18 amino acids. Germline CDR1 is MNHEY and CDR2 is SVGAGI. V shed 2 bases, J shed 7 bases, and the junction held 8 bases outside the gene matches.

The V call is TRBV7-2, the J call TRBJ2-3; 16 positions agree with TRBD2. The trim removed 0 bases at V and 4 bases at J, leaving 7 bases unmatched. The CDR3 runs 19 residues. The germline V gene encodes CDR1 SGHTA and CDR2 FQGNSA. CDR3 nucleotide sequence: TGTGCCAGCAGCTTAGCCCCGGGACTAGCGGGGGGGCCTTCAGATACGCAGTATTTT. Encoded protein: CASSLAPGLAGGPSDTQYF.

The V gene is TRBV28, the J gene TRBJ2-1, with D hard to call. The CDR3 spans 10 residues. CDR1 and CDR2 (germline): MDHEN, SYDVKM. V lost 10 bases to trimming and J lost 8 bases, with 9 bases between them. CDR3 residues: CATSGYEQFF. As DNA, the CDR3 is TGTGCCACTTCCGGCTATGAGCAGTTCTTC.

This clonotype was seen more than once but under ten times. The DNA for the CDR3 is TGTGCCAGCAGCCCGGGACAGGGGTGGAATGAGCAGTTCTTC. Its translation is CASSPGQGWNEQFF. The chain couples TRBV9 to TRBJ2-1; 10 positions match TRBD1. This CDR3 is built from 14 residues. Germline CDR1 SGDLS, CDR2 YYNGEE. V trimming: 4 bases; J trimming: 7 bases; junction bases outside the gene matches: 5.

The rearrangement uses TRBV24-1 and TRBJ1-1, with D maybe TRBD1 (5 bases). The CDR3 is 13 amino acids. Trimming took 3 bases from V and 5 from J, leaving 9 bases between them. Germline V gives CDR1 KGHDR, CDR2 SFDVKD. The CDR3 spells CATSDPQGTEAFF. The CDR3 nucleotides are TGTGCCACCAGTGATCCCCAGGGTACTGAAGCTTTCTTT.

The chain links TRBV7-2 to TRBJ1-5; D remains unclear. Trimming removed 4 bases at V and 8 bases at J, with 12 bases between. Germline V CDR1 and CDR2: SGHTA, FQGNSA. The CDR3 is 13 residues long. The CDR3 sequence: CASSSSGLEPQHF. As DNA, the CDR3 is TGTGCCAGCAGCTCCTCAGGTCTGGAGCCCCAGCATTTT. The full variable domain, completed using reference TRBV7-2 and TRBJ1-5, is GAGVSQSPSNKVTEKGKDVELRCDPISGHTALYWYRQSLGQGLEFLIYFQGNSAPDKSGLPSDRFSAERTGGSVSTLTIQRTQQEDSAVYLCASSSSGLEPQHFGDGTRLSIL.

The gene calls are TRBV3-1 and TRBJ2-1; D perhaps matches TRBD2 (6 bases). V was cut by 0 bases and J by 2 bases, with 14 bases left in between. Germline values: CDR1 LGHDT, CDR2 YNNKEL (reference sequence). The CDR3 is 17 residues long. The CDR3 spells CASSQDLAGRTYNEQFF. The CDR3 DNA reads as TGTGCCAGCAGCCAAGATCTGGCGGGACGCACCTACAATGAGCAGTTCTTC.

The gene calls are TRBV5-6 and TRBJ2-5; 14 bases line up with TRBD2. CDR1 and CDR2 (germline): SGHDT, YYEEEE. This CDR3 is 16 amino acids long. J lost 4 bases, V lost 2 bases, and 4 bases had no gene match. The chain's CDR3 is CASSFGTSGRSETQYF. The CDR3 DNA is TGTGCCAGCAGCTTCGGGACTAGCGGGAGATCAGAGACCCAGTACTTC.

For this clonotype: Mismatch with germline at one junction end may stem from a read error. The V and J genes are TRBV28 and TRBJ2-7, with 8 bases fitting TRBD2. The CDR3 consists of 13 residues. Germline lookup yields CDR1 MDHEN and CDR2 SYDVKM. CDR3 nucleotides: TGTGCCAGCAGTTACGGGAGGGCCTACGGGCAGTACTTC. Translating it yields CASSYGRAYGQYF.

This clonotype was picked up a small number of times. Written as DNA, the CDR3 is TGCGCCAGCAGCCAAGCACGTGTGGGGAATGAGCAGTTCTTC. Translating it yields CASSQARVGNEQFF. The chain couples TRBV4-1 to TRBJ2-1; D not certain. Trimming cost V 1 base and J 7 bases, with 11 bases left between them. The CDR3 runs 14 residues. Per the germline V gene, CDR1 is MGHRA and CDR2 is YSYEKL.

The chain combines TRBV12-3 or TRBV12-4 with TRBJ1-1; no clear D. Trimming cost V 6 bases and J 4 bases, with 9 bases left between them. This CDR3 has 12 amino acids. CDR3 nucleotides: TGTGCCAGCAGCGTCTTGAGCACTGAAGCTTTCTTT. Translated, it gives CASSVLSTEAFF.

The chain joins TRBV29-1 to TRBJ2-4, with 12 bases fitting TRBD2. Judging by the DNA end, TRBJ2-7 fits better; the J call may be wrong. Germline V lookup: CDR1 SQVTM, CDR2 ANQGSEA. The CDR3 sequence is 14 residues long. The CDR3 nucleotides are TGCAGCGTCCCCGGGACTAGCGGGTCCTACGAGCAGTACTTC. Amino acid sequence: CSVPGTSGSYEQYF.

The chain has TRBV10-3 and TRBJ2-7, with D perhaps matching TRBD2 (6 bases). The CDR3 loop spans 13 amino acids. Germline CDR1 is ENHRY and CDR2 is SYGVKD. V lost 7 bases and J 6 bases, leaving 16 bases between the germline ends. CDR3 coding DNA: TGTGCCATCAACCAGGGAGGTCTCGGCGAGCAGTACTTC. It codes for CAINQGGLGEQYF.

The J gene is TRBJ2-1, the V gene TRBV9; 9 nucleotides align to TRBD1. J was trimmed by 12 bases and V by 0 bases; bases with no gene match: 1. The CDR3 is 12 amino acids. CDR1 and CDR2 from the germline V gene are SGDLS and YYNGEE. CDR3 amino acids: CASSVEGQGQFF. Here the CDR3 DNA reads TGTGCCAGCAGCGTAGAGGGACAGGGGCAGTTCTTC.

V usage is TRBV6-6 and J usage is TRBJ1-3; perhaps TRBD1 as D (5 bases). This CDR3 region has 15 residues. The germline V gene encodes CDR1 MNHNY and CDR2 SVGAGI (reference sequence). V gave up 6 bases and J gave up 4 bases, with 16 bases separating them. The CDR3 protein is CASSSPGAGGNTIYF. The CDR3 DNA is TGTGCCAGCAGCTCCCCCGGAGCAGGGGGAAACACCATATATTTT.

V gene TRBV5-1 combines with J gene TRBJ1-2; D gene uncertain. Looked up from germline, CDR1 is SGHRS and CDR2 is YFSETQ. The CDR3 is 14 amino acids. V lost 0 bases to trimming and J lost 6 bases, with 12 bases between them. CDR3 DNA sequence: TGCGCCAGCAGCTTGGGGGTCTCGGGCCATGGCTACACCTTC. Its translation: CASSLGVSGHGYTF.

This clonotype was counted ten times or more. The chain has TRBV6-2 or TRBV6-3 and TRBJ2-3; D ambiguous. The germline V and J ends were trimmed by 7 bases and 4 bases, with 12 bases remaining between them. Germline V lookup: CDR1 MNHEY, CDR2 SVGEGT. This CDR3 is built from 13 residues. Here the CDR3 DNA reads TGTGCCAGCAAGGGCCTCCCGGCAGATACGCAGTATTTT. Its translation: CASKGLPADTQYF.

A few counts support this clonotype. CDR3 protein: CASSLGQNRNSPLHF. In nucleotides, the CDR3 is TGCGCCAGCAGCTTGGGACAGAATCGTAATTCACCCCTCCACTTT. The V gene is TRBV5-1, the J gene TRBJ1-6, with a tentative D call TRBD1 (5 bases). The CDR3 consists of 15 residues. The germline V and J ends were trimmed by 0 bases and 6 bases, with 10 bases remaining between them. Germline CDR1 SGHRS, CDR2 YFSETQ. The whole variable domain, remainder taken from reference TRBV5-1 and TRBJ1-6, is KAGVTQTPRYLIKTRGQQVTLSCSPISGHRSVSWYQQTPGQGLQFLFEYFSETQRNKGNFPGRFSGRQFSNSRSEMNVSTLELGDSALYLCASSLGQNRNSPLHFGNGTRLTVT.

V and J are TRBV10-3 and TRBJ2-3, with D maybe TRBD2 (5 bases). Germline V gives CDR1 ENHRY, CDR2 SYGVKD. This CDR3 region has 14 residues. The V end lost 0 bases, the J end lost 5 bases, and 9 bases lay between the germline ends. The CDR3 coding sequence is TGTGCCATCAGTGAGTCGTTTCGGGGAGATACGCAGTATTTT. It specifies CAISESFRGDTQYF.

Only a few counts were recorded for this clonotype. V is TRBV20-1 and J is TRBJ2-7, with D possibly matching TRBD2 (6 bases). This CDR3 is 15 amino acids long. V gave up 0 bases and J gave up 3 bases, with 15 bases separating them. From germline, CDR1 is DFQATT and CDR2 SNEGSKA (reference sequence). CDR3 protein: CSARDRGLFLYEQYF. The CDR3 region has the DNA TGCAGTGCTAGAGATAGGGGACTTTTCCTCTACGAGCAGTACTTC.

This clonotype was seen a few times. The chain carries TRBV12-3 or TRBV12-4 and TRBJ1-4, with a possible D match to TRBD1 (5 bases). The germline V and J ends were trimmed by 6 bases and 0 bases, with 8 bases remaining between them. This CDR3 is 14 amino acids long. The CDR3 bases are TGTGCCAGCAGCGGGGGATCAACTAATGAAAAACTGTTTTTT. Protein product: CASSGGSTNEKLFF.

The sample holds a few counts of this clonotype. The J gene is TRBJ2-7, the V gene TRBV15; D possibly matches TRBD1 or TRBD2 (5 bases each). V shed 5 bases and J shed 2 bases, with 16 bases lying between them. This CDR3 is built from 15 residues. Germline V lookup: CDR1 LNHNV, CDR2 YYDKDF (reference sequence). CDR3 residues: CATSEGLQMTYEQYF. The CDR3 region has the DNA TGTGCCACCAGCGAGGGGCTCCAAATGACCTACGAGCAGTACTTC.

The table lists this clonotype with a few counts. CDR3 nucleotides: TGTGCCAGCAGCTTGGATATTGGGCAGGGAGGCAAAAACATTCAGTACTTC. Its translation: CASSLDIGQGGKNIQYF. V gene TRBV5-5 combines with J gene TRBJ2-4; tentatively, D is TRBD2 (6 bases). V was shortened by 0 bases and J by 3 bases, with 16 bases between the two germline ends. In germline, CDR1 is SGHKS, CDR2 YYEKEE (reference sequence). There are 17 residues in the CDR3.

This clonotype showed up just a few times. The J gene is TRBJ1-1, the V gene TRBV6-2 or TRBV6-3; a possible D gene is TRBD1 (5 bases). The V and J ends lost 5 bases and 1 base respectively, with 11 bases between them. Per germline, CDR1 MNHEY and CDR2 SVGEGT. The CDR3 runs to 14 residues. The CDR3 is CASSGTGQNTEAFF. The CDR3 DNA reads as TGTGCCAGCAGTGGGACGGGGCAGAACACTGAAGCTTTCTTT.

The sample holds a few counts of this clonotype. This chain connects TRBV20-1 to TRBJ2-5; D is possibly TRBD2 (6 bases). CDR1 is DFQATT and CDR2 is SNEGSKA in the germline V gene (reference sequence). The CDR3 length is 16 residues. With 0 bases removed from V and 0 bases from J, the gap between germline ends came to 14 bases. The DNA of the CDR3 is TGCAGTGCTAGAGACCCTGGAGGGACGTACCAAGAGACCCAGTACTTC. Translating it yields CSARDPGGTYQETQYF.

This clonotype showed up just a few times. The J gene is TRBJ2-1, the V gene TRBV7-3; 9 bases are shared with TRBD2. V trimming: 5 bases; J trimming: 7 bases; junction bases outside the gene matches: 12. The CDR3 is 16 residues long. Per germline, CDR1 SGHTA and CDR2 FQGTGA. Here the CDR3 DNA reads TGTGCCAGCAGCCTTGGGGGACTAGCAGGAAGGAATGAGCAGTTCTTC. This translates into CASSLGGLAGRNEQFF. The full variable domain, in which reference TRBV7-3 and TRBJ2-1 provide the parts outside the CDR3, is GAGVSQTPSNKVTEKGKYVELRCDPISGHTALYWYRQSLGQGPEFLIYFQGTGAADDSGLPNDRFFAVRPEGSVSTLKIQRTERGDSAVYLCASSLGGLAGRNEQFFGPGTRLTVL.